This TCR beta chain was identified during a study of cytomegalovirus exposure and HLA in healthy donors. The study's findings and limits: There were a few CMV-associated chains whose specificity for CMV antigens was confirmed in vitro.

Trimming at V came to 3 bases and at J to 7 bases, leaving 2 bases not matched to a gene. The CDR3 is 14 residues long. Germline V lookup: CDR1 SEHNR, CDR2 FQNEAQ (reference sequence). Vbeta (60) and Jbeta (13) primers were used in the PCR. Some clones are missing from TCRdb's copy, which holds only in-frame ones; the method was immunoSEQ multiplex PCR. The sample contains hundreds of thousands of clones, approximately 84% of which appear only once. Notes on this clone: The antigen remains unidentified.

The V call is TRBV7-9, the J call TRBJ1-4; 10 positions agree with TRBD1. The sequenced sample consisted of PBMCs. The receptor was isolated from a woman aged 40 to 50 in good health and CMV-seronegative. This CDR3 reads CASSFGTGVEKLFF. The CDR3 nucleotides are TGTGCCAGCAGCTTCGGGACAGGGGTTGAAAAACTGTTTTTT.